These T cell receptor beta chains were read from a single sample in a study of CD8 T cells in Susac syndrome. TCRdb called the immunoSEQ multiplex PCR reads again in MiXCR, with one record for every CDR3 protein. Among a few hundred thousand distinct CDR3 sequences listed, 92% were seen once. Sequences were obtained from CD4+ T cells from PBMCs. The receptors were gathered from a human donor with multiple sclerosis. CDR3s include the opening cysteine and the closing phenylalanine or tryptophan. D genes are given only for firm matches. Only part of the rows carry a size: once, few, many, or a class if the clone is expanded.

size	V	J	D	CDR3	DNA
once	TRBV29-1	TRBJ2-7	NA	CSVKGAYEQYF	TGCAGCGTTAAGGGGGCCTACGAGCAGTACTTC
NA	TRBV3-1	TRBJ1-6	TRBD1	CASSTGQGFRSPLHF	TGTGCCAGCAGCACGGGACAGGGCTTCCGATCACCCCTCCACTTT
NA	TRBV15	TRBJ1-4	NA	CATTREGRGNEKLFF	TGTGCCACCACCCGGGAGGGGCGCGGAAATGAAAAACTGTTTTTT
NA	TRBV7-2	TRBJ2-3	NA	CASRRPSAQSTDTQYF	TGTGCCAGCAGGCGTCCTAGCGCCCAAAGCACAGATACGCAGTATTTT
NA	TRBV12-3/TRBV12-4	TRBJ2-1	NA	CASKNSISYNEQFF	TGTGCCAGCAAAAATTCTATCTCCTACAATGAGCAGTTCTTC
NA	TRBV5-1	TRBJ2-1	TRBD1	CASQNTGTGPIF	TGCGCCAGTCAGAATACCGGGACAGGGCCGATCTTC
NA	TRBV5-6	TRBJ2-3	NA	CASSLEIAVGFTDTQYF	TGTGCCAGCAGCTTGGAAATAGCGGTGGGGTTCACAGATACGCAGTATTTT
NA	TRBV29-1	TRBJ2-3	NA	CSVPGQPWGTDTQYF	TGCAGCGTGCCAGGGCAGCCCTGGGGCACAGATACGCAGTATTTT
NA	TRBV20-1	TRBJ2-5	NA	CSARSHTSPQETQYF	TGCAGTGCTAGATCCCATACTAGCCCGCAAGAGACCCAGTACTTC
NA	TRBV19	TRBJ2-4	TRBD2	CASSISSGRAKNIQYF	TGTGCCAGTAGTATATCTAGCGGGAGAGCCAAAAACATTCAGTACTTC
NA	TRBV5-1	TRBJ1-4	NA	CASSLGATGRGIHEKLFF	TGCGCCAGCAGCTTGGGAGCGACGGGTAGAGGCATTCATGAAAAACTGTTTTTT
once	TRBV19	TRBJ2-1	TRBD2	CASSIVTSGGRRQFF	TGTGCCAGTAGTATAGTGACTAGCGGAGGGAGAAGGCAGTTCTTC
NA	TRBV9	TRBJ2-1	NA	CASSVTGLSNEQFF	TGTGCCAGCAGCGTAACGGGACTTTCAAATGAGCAGTTCTTC
NA	TRBV7-9	TRBJ2-1	TRBD2	CASSLDLAGDIYNEQFF	TGTGCCAGCAGCTTAGACCTAGCGGGAGATATATACAATGAGCAGTTCTTC
NA	TRBV10-3	TRBJ1-2	NA	CATSSQQAVPYGYTF	TGTGCCACCAGCTCCCAACAGGCGGTCCCCTATGGCTACACCTTC
NA	TRBV20-1	TRBJ2-1	NA	CSARHGVSYNEQFF	TGCAGTGCTAGGCACGGGGTCTCCTACAATGAGCAGTTCTTC
NA	TRBV6-5	TRBJ2-7	TRBD1	CASSADRGGNEQYF	TGTGCCAGCAGCGCCGACAGGGGAGGTAACGAGCAGTACTTC
NA	TRBV24-1	TRBJ1-5	NA	CATSDSRSDQPQHF	TGTGCCACCAGTGATTCCCGCAGTGATCAGCCCCAGCATTTT
NA	TRBV20-1	TRBJ2-1	TRBD2	CSARQTSGYNEQFF	TGCAGTGCTAGACAGACTAGCGGATACAATGAGCAGTTCTTC
NA	TRBV4-1	TRBJ2-2	TRBD2	CASSLLPGLAGGFFPGELFF	TGCGCCAGCAGCCTCTTACCCGGGCTAGCGGGAGGGTTTTTCCCCGGGGAGCTGTTTTTT
NA	TRBV20-1	TRBJ2-5	NA	CSAPRTTSETQYF	TGCAGTGCTCCACGGACTACCTCGGAGACCCAGTACTTC
NA	TRBV18	TRBJ2-5	NA	CASSREGHQETQYF	TGTGCCAGCTCTCGGGAAGGCCACCAAGAGACCCAGTACTTC
once	TRBV6-2/TRBV6-3	TRBJ2-3	TRBD1	CASSLGTGGTQYF	TGTGCCAGCAGTCTGGGAACAGGGGGTACGCAGTATTTT
few	TRBV30	TRBJ2-7	NA	CAWSLQQGNEQYF	TGTGCCTGGAGTCTACAGCAGGGCAACGAGCAGTACTTC
NA	TRBV15	TRBJ2-7	NA	CATSREGGFYEQYF	TGTGCCACCAGCAGAGAGGGCGGATTTTACGAGCAGTACTTC
NA	TRBV24-1	TRBJ2-3	TRBD2	CATSKTTSGLSPDTQYF	TGTGCCACCAGTAAAACGACTAGCGGGCTTTCGCCAGATACGCAGTATTTT
NA	TRBV18	TRBJ1-1	NA	CASTQGWDTEAFF	TGTGCCAGCACCCAGGGGTGGGACACTGAAGCTTTCTTT
few	TRBV5-6	TRBJ1-5	TRBD1	CASSLGQAGQPQHF	TGTGCCAGCAGCTTAGGACAGGCGGGCCAGCCCCAGCATTTT
NA	TRBV9	TRBJ2-2	NA	CASSVDLTGELFF	TGTGCCAGCAGCGTAGATCTCACCGGGGAGCTGTTTTTT
NA	TRBV20-1	TRBJ1-1	NA	CSAAGGLTEAFF	TGCAGTGCAGCGGGGGGCCTCACTGAAGCTTTCTTT
NA	TRBV20-1	TRBJ2-2	TRBD2	CSARPASGSNTGELFF	TGCAGTGCTAGACCCGCTAGCGGGTCGAACACCGGGGAGCTGTTTTTT
NA	TRBV5-8	TRBJ2-2	TRBD1	CASSLIIGTGDTGELFF	TGTGCCAGCAGCTTAATAATCGGGACAGGGGACACCGGGGAGCTGTTTTTT
once	TRBV29-1	TRBJ2-3	TRBD2	CSVGGGSTDTQYF	TGCAGCGTTGGCGGGGGGAGCACAGATACGCAGTATTTT
NA	TRBV3-1	TRBJ2-7	NA	CATGTDYYEQYF	TGTGCTACCGGGACGGATTACTACGAGCAGTACTTC
NA	TRBV29-1	TRBJ2-1	NA	CSAGGRSYNEQFF	TGCAGCGCCGGGGGGCGTTCCTACAATGAGCAGTTCTTC
NA	TRBV12-3/TRBV12-4	TRBJ1-5	NA	CASSLEGGLTNQPQHF	TGTGCCAGCAGTTTAGAGGGAGGGCTTACCAATCAGCCCCAGCATTTT
NA	TRBV6-5	TRBJ1-4	NA	CASSLTVNEKLFF	TGTGCCAGCAGTTTGACAGTTAATGAAAAACTGTTTTTT
NA	TRBV5-1	TRBJ2-3	TRBD2	CASSLPGGSTDTQYF	TGCGCCAGCAGCTTACCGGGAGGGAGCACAGATACGCAGTATTTT
once	TRBV3-1	TRBJ1-5	NA	CASSQGDSNQPRHF	TGTGCCAGCAGCCAAGGGGATAGCAATCAGCCCCGGCATTTT
NA	TRBV19	TRBJ2-5	TRBD2	CASSMPGGAYQETQYF	TGTGCCAGTAGTATGCCGGGGGGTGCCTATCAAGAGACCCAGTACTTC
NA	TRBV11-2	TRBJ2-2	NA	CASSSLTGRNGELFF	TGTGCCAGCAGCTCGTTGACAGGTCGAAACGGGGAGCTGTTTTTT
once	TRBV12-3/TRBV12-4	TRBJ1-1	NA	CASTLAAGTGAFF	TGTGCCAGCACCCTTGCGGCTGGTACGGGAGCTTTCTTT
NA	TRBV10-3	TRBJ1-1	NA	CAIRGTPAGEAFF	TGTGCCATCAGGGGGACACCCGCCGGGGAAGCTTTCTTT
NA	TRBV19	TRBJ2-3	NA	CASSMIPGVADTQYF	TGTGCCAGTAGTATGATTCCGGGAGTGGCAGATACGCAGTATTTT
NA	TRBV5-4	TRBJ2-1	NA	CASSLPRDEQFF	TGTGCCAGCAGCTTGCCACGAGACGAGCAGTTCTTC